The rows below give T cell receptor beta chains drawn from one sample of a study of blood T cells in healthy people across ages. TCRdb ran MiXCR on the 5' RACE reads and lists one entry per CDR3 protein. Of 450,000 to 700,000 distinct CDR3 sequences listed, approximately 30% are singletons. The sample consisted of blood. These receptors all come from a woman in her sixties or seventies in good health. Both conserved end residues are part of each CDR3. D genes are given only for firm matches. A row's size may be missing; if present it is once, few, many or a size class.

D gene	J gene	clone size	V gene	CDR3 DNA	CDR3 protein
TRBD2	TRBJ2-5	NA	TRBV20-1	TGCAGTGCTAGAGATGCTAGCGGGGGGGCCGGTAAGACCCAGTACTTC	CSARDASGGAGKTQYF
TRBD2	TRBJ2-1	few	TRBV6-2/TRBV6-3	TGTGCCAGCAGTTCCCCCTCGGGCAGCGGGGGTTACAATGAGCAGTTCTTC	CASSSPSGSGGYNEQFF
NA	TRBJ2-1	NA	TRBV11-2	TGTGCCAGCAGCTTATCAGGGTTCAACAATGAGCAGTTCTTC	CASSLSGFNNEQFF
NA	TRBJ1-2	NA	TRBV6-6	TGTGCCAGCAGTTACTGGGACCCTCGCTACACCTTC	CASSYWDPRYTF
TRBD2	TRBJ2-5	NA	TRBV6-5	TGTGCCAGCGGGACTAGCTTAACAGAGACCCAGTACTTC	CASGTSLTETQYF
TRBD2	TRBJ2-2	NA	TRBV9	TGTGCCAGCAGCTCAGGACTAGCGGCCATCACCGGGGAGCTGTTTTTT	CASSSGLAAITGELFF
NA	TRBJ1-1	few	TRBV14	TGTGCCAGCAGCCAAAGTGGGCCGAACACTGAAGCTTTCTTT	CASSQSGPNTEAFF
TRBD1	TRBJ1-5	NA	TRBV5-1	TGCGCCAGCAGCTTGGGCGGACAGGGCGGTCAGCCCCAGCATTTT	CASSLGGQGGQPQHF
TRBD2	TRBJ2-7	NA	TRBV5-1	TGCGCCAGCAGCTTTGGACTAGCGGTGAGCTCCTACGAGCAGTACTTC	CASSFGLAVSSYEQYF
TRBD2	TRBJ2-4	few	TRBV9	TGTGCCAGCAGCGTATCTTCGGGGGGAGAGGGAGACATTCAGTACTTC	CASSVSSGGEGDIQYF
TRBD1	TRBJ2-3	few	TRBV7-2	TGTGCCAGCAGTCGTCCGGGACAGAGTCACCTAACGCAGTATTTT	CASSRPGQSHLTQYF
TRBD2	TRBJ2-1	once	TRBV9	TGTGCCAGCAGCACACCTCTAGCGGGAGAGTTGGATGAGCAGTTCTTC	CASSTPLAGELDEQFF
TRBD2	TRBJ2-7	NA	TRBV7-2	TGTGCCAGCAGCTTAGTTACCGGGACTAGCGGGTTTTACGAGCAGTACTTC	CASSLVTGTSGFYEQYF
TRBD2	TRBJ2-7	few	TRBV7-8	TGTGCCAGCAGCCCCAACCGGGAGGGCGAGCAGTACTTC	CASSPNREGEQYF